This T cell receptor (beta chain) was sequenced for a study of T cells in women clearing cervical HPV infection (dated by TCRdb to 2016 to 2019). In the study overall: Cases were about two dozen women with histologically confirmed HPV16-related CIN3 or worse, including 2 invasive cancers. Median age was roughly 32 years in cases versus approximately 37 in controls, and baseline characteristics did not differ significantly. The controls were around 26 women whose single incident HPV16 infection cleared within 12 months with no development of precancer or cancer. Among cases, blood sampling came a median of roughly 150 days after lesion detection, with an interquartile range of about 80 to 230 days. Since only a few of the women had HLA typing available, the possibility that HLA type was acting as a confounder could not be ruled out. Blood from cases was collected at the visit at which the lesion was first identified, whereas blood from controls was collected once infection was no longer detected. The parent cohort enrolled 10,049 women aged 18 or older in Guanacaste, Costa Rica, in 1993 to 1994 and followed the women for seven years. As quality controls, five blinded duplicates were added to each group, bringing the total to roughly 60 samples made up of some 50 participants and 10 or so replicates. Cases were matched to controls by age within five years and by the year the sample was collected. An exploratory proof-of-principle case-control study, nested within the Guanacaste HPV Natural History Study in Costa Rica, was conducted to compare TCR repertoires across cervical HPV16 outcomes.

TCR beta CDR3 regions were amplified by multiplex PCR using the immunoSEQ assay from an average of about 1,200 ng genomic DNA per sample. Primer bias was corrected in the assay by using a complete synthetic TCR repertoire to establish an amplification baseline. Amplicons were sequenced on the Illumina platform. The paper's processing steps were these. Sequences were error-corrected by clustering with frequency ratios and a modified nearest-neighbor algorithm, then analyzed in the immunoSEQ Analyzer with IMGT gene definitions. At each rarefaction depth, TCR richness and evenness were averaged over 20 rarefaction repeats, and samples with fewer sequences than the depth were excluded. V, D and J gene relative abundances were compared between groups with Wilcoxon rank sum tests, applying FDR correction. Blinded duplicates gave an intraclass correlation of roughly 96% for TCR richness and an average of about 76% across 70 or so gene segments. The immuneACCESS repertoire file appears here via TCRdb, limited to in-frame rearrangements. These files lack a portion of the clones; in checked studies, under half of the deficit traces to unresolved V genes, and the cause of the others is not known. The DNA was the basis for D and trimming; V, J and clone size are from that table. The sample's table lists a count of tens of thousands of clones. The ten largest clones take up about 4.6% of the sample.

Every participant had a single incident cervical HPV16 infection, and women with prevalent HPV16 infections were excluded. Cervical HPV DNA was detected with MY09/MY11 PCR, and genotyping was done with dot-blot hybridization. Approximately 15 mL of heparinized blood were centrifuged, and the buffy coat was aliquoted, frozen at -30°C, then stored at -80°C. Genomic DNA was extracted from buffy coat specimens using QIAGEN kits. Findings and caveats that apply to the study as a whole: The cross-sectional design could not show whether the associations came before the infection or were a result of it, and neither effector/memory subsets nor HPV-specific T cells were isolated. Across sequencing depths, CIN3+ cases showed significantly higher TCR repertoire richness than controls, but evenness did not differ between the groups. Because the number of T cells per sample was unknown, the richness differences could reflect varying T-cell content rather than repertoire biology. Random forest classifiers that combined richness and V gene abundances separated cases from controls with an estimated AUC of less than 0.85. Cases had lower TRBV6-7 relative abundance than controls (about 0.099% versus 0.16%; Bonferroni P = 0.0008).

About this clone itself: The antigen this receptor binds is unknown. The read gets to within 3 residues of the CDR3 end, and the germline J gene fills in the rest.

The germline V gene (reference sequence) provides CDR1 DFQATT and CDR2 SNEGSKA. The cysteine opens and the phenylalanine closes a CDR3 of 13 amino acids. Only the CDR3 bases that were read are kept: 30 of them, in frame from base 1. The sample consisted of blood buffy coat. This TCR was recovered from a woman aged 18-70 years with a cervical HPV16 infection that either progressed to CIN3+ or cleared (not recorded which). The chain is encoded by TRBV20-1 joined to TRBJ2-3; TRBD2 is a weak D gene call, 6 bases matching. The CDR3 protein sequence reads: CSAREDYQETQYF. The sequenced CDR3 bases are TGCAGTGCTAGAGAGGACTATCAAGAGACG.